This T cell receptor (beta chain) came from a study of OX40 agonist ivuxolimab in advanced cancers. The wider study: The diagnoses of dose-escalation patients were hepatocellular carcinoma, melanoma, renal cell or head and neck cancer.

Study-level findings and limits: The average count of expanded clones was higher among CD8+ T cells than among CD4+.

V gave up 3 bases and J gave up 4 bases; unmatched junction bases: 6. This CDR3 has 17 amino acids. Germline CDR1 and CDR2: SGHRS and YFSETQ. Only in-frame clones appear in the TCRdb table, and some are missing; sequencing was by immunoSEQ multiplex PCR. The sample records about 55,000 clones, around 80% being singletons. A word on this clone: Antigen: not known.

Patients with autoimmune history or systemic immunosuppression were excluded. Blood specimens came from baseline, cycle 4 day 1, and cycle 7 day 1. This TCR was recovered from an adult with an advanced solid tumor such as melanoma, head and neck, liver or kidney cancer. The chain recombines TRBV5-1 with TRBJ2-5; 16 bases fit TRBD2. The material sequenced was CD4+ or CD8+ T cells sorted from blood, taken in a trial of the OX40 agonist ivuxolimab. The CDR3 bases are TGCGCCAGCAGCTGGGGACTAGCGGGAGGGCCGGGAGAGACCCAGTACTTC. Its translation is CASSWGLAGGPGETQYF. The full variable domain, its missing parts supplied by reference TRBV5-1 and TRBJ2-5, is KAGVTQTPRYLIKTRGQQVTLSCSPISGHRSVSWYQQTPGQGLQFLFEYFSETQRNKGNFPGRFSGRQFSNSRSEMNVSTLELGDSALYLCASSWGLAGGPGETQYFGPGTRLLVL.